This entry is about one T cell receptor (beta chain). The data originate from a study of blood T cell repertoires in COVID-19. About the study: Sources were T cells, B-cell-depleted T cells, or PBMCs; the material itself was cDNA or gDNA.

The CDR3 consists of 15 residues. In germline, CDR1 is SGHTS, CDR2 YDEGEE. The J segment lost 5 bases and the V segment lost 4 bases, leaving 10 bases of the junction unmatched. TCRdb keeps only in-frame clones here, not all; method: immunoSEQ multiplex PCR. The table lists some 330,000 clones, approximately 88% of them singletons. This sequence joins TRBV5-8 and TRBJ2-5; 8 bases line up with TRBD1. The sequence was collected from a woman aged 45 to 65 with active or convalescent COVID-19. The sequencing input was peripheral blood. The CDR3 DNA reads TGTGCCAGCAGCGCAGGACAGGGAGTAGGGGAGACCCAGTACTTC. This codes for CASSAGQGVGETQYF. Filled out from reference TRBV5-8 and TRBJ2-5, the complete variable domain reads EAGVTQSPTHLIKTRGQQATLRCSPISGHTSVYWYQQALGLGLQFLLWYDEGEERNRGNFPPRFSGRQFPNYSSELNVNALELEDSALYLCASSAGQGVGETQYFGPGTRLLVL.